Following are 20 T cell receptor beta chains from one sample sequenced in a study of cytomegalovirus exposure and HLA in healthy donors. Repertoires were generated with immunoSEQ multiplex PCR, while TCRdb's copy carries only in-frame clones and drops some. The table has some 230,000 clones, over 80% seen once. Material for sequencing was PBMCs. Receptors originate from a woman aged 18-30 years in good health and CMV-seronegative.

Worth noting for this clone: Other DNA variants within this sample encode the same CDR3. This chain's CDR3 is CASSTGTGLHEQYF. The DNA for the CDR3 is TGCGCCAGCTCTACCGGGACAGGGCTTCACGAGCAGTACTTC. This chain connects TRBV5-1 to TRBJ2-7; TRBD1 agrees at 9 bases. The CDR3 totals 14 residues. The V and J ends lost 7 bases and 5 bases, in that order; junction bases with no gene match: 10. In germline, CDR1 is SGHRS, CDR2 YFSETQ.

This clone has a single count. The rearrangement joins TRBV7-9 to TRBJ1-4; D unresolved. The CDR3 has 13 amino acids. V lost 1 base and J 8 bases, leaving 8 bases between the germline ends. Germline V lookup: CDR1 SEHNR, CDR2 FQNEAQ (reference sequence). The DNA for the CDR3 is TGTGCCAGCAGCTTAGGCGGTAGAGAAAAACTGTTTTTT. This gives the protein CASSLGGREKLFF.

The chain is built from TRBV5-4 and TRBJ2-5; 9 nucleotides match TRBD2. The length of the CDR3 is 15 residues. With 3 bases clipped from V and 0 bases from J, the junction kept 3 bases outside the gene matches. Per germline, CDR1 SGHNT and CDR2 YYREEE (reference sequence). CDR3 sequence reads: CASSSRLADQETQYF. CDR3 sequence (DNA): TGTGCCAGCAGCTCCCGACTAGCGGACCAAGAGACCCAGTACTTC.

This clone has only a few counts. V and J are TRBV9 and TRBJ1-5; the D is unclear. CDR3 length: 14 amino acids. V shed 2 bases and J shed 0 bases, with 6 bases lying between them. Per germline, CDR1 SGDLS and CDR2 YYNGEE. CDR3 region: CASSVEASNQPQHF. The DNA for the CDR3 is TGTGCCAGCAGCGTTGAAGCTAGCAATCAGCCCCAGCATTTT.

The chain couples TRBV4-1 to TRBJ1-1; D gene uncertain. The V gene's germline CDR1 is MGHRA and CDR2 YSYEKL. The CDR3 is 13 residues long. The V gene lost 1 base and the J gene lost 8 bases, with 11 bases spanning the gap. CDR3 region: CASSQVWRVEAFF. The DNA for the CDR3 is TGCGCCAGCAGCCAAGTTTGGAGGGTAGAAGCTTTCTTT.

This clone has just one count. The rearrangement uses TRBV28 and TRBJ2-7, with D possibly matching TRBD1 (5 bases). V was pared by 3 bases and J by 2 bases, with 14 bases between. The CDR3 runs 15 residues. Germline loops: CDR1 MDHEN, CDR2 SYDVKM. This chain's CDR3 is CASSFFGSTAYEQYF. The CDR3 DNA is TGTGCCAGCAGTTTTTTCGGCTCGACAGCCTACGAGCAGTACTTC.

V gene TRBV19 combines with J gene TRBJ2-3; TRBD1 matches at 7 bases. With 3 bases clipped from V and 0 bases from J, the junction kept 6 bases outside the gene matches. Germline V lookup: CDR1 LNHDA, CDR2 SQIVND (reference sequence). The CDR3 is 16 residues long. CDR3 residues: CASSISRDSSTDTQYF. CDR3 coding DNA: TGTGCCAGTAGTATTAGCCGGGACAGTAGCACAGATACGCAGTATTTT.

CDR3 in amino acids: CASSVGQGVANEKLFF. The CDR3 nucleotides are TGTGCCAGCAGCGTGGGGCAGGGGGTTGCTAATGAAAAACTGTTTTTT. The chain is built from TRBV9 and TRBJ1-4, with 7 positions matching TRBD1. The CDR3 covers 16 residues. With V trimmed by 2 bases and J by 3 bases, 7 bases remained unmatched. In germline, CDR1 is SGDLS, CDR2 YYNGEE.

The rearrangement links TRBV9 to TRBJ1-5; D unclear. The CDR3 consists of 14 residues. The V and J ends lost 3 bases and 0 bases respectively, with 7 bases between them. CDR1 SGDLS and CDR2 YYNGEE come from the germline V gene. The CDR3 DNA reads as TGTGCCAGCAGCGGTGCCGGTAGCAATCAGCCCCAGCATTTT. Protein product: CASSGAGSNQPQHF.

V gene TRBV18 combines with J gene TRBJ2-7; a weak D match, TRBD1 (5 bases). The germline V and J ends were trimmed by 3 bases and 2 bases, with 14 bases remaining between them. The CDR3 sequence is 15 residues long. Germline V gene lookup returns CDR1 KGHSH and CDR2 LQKENI. The CDR3 reads CASSPERTSTYEQYF. CDR3 coding DNA: TGTGCCAGCTCACCGGAGAGGACATCTACCTACGAGCAGTACTTC.

The gene calls are TRBV4-1 and TRBJ1-1; TRBD1 aligns across 7 bases. This CDR3 contains 17 residues. V was pared by 4 bases and J by 4 bases, with 15 bases of the junction left unmatched. Germline CDR1 MGHRA, CDR2 YSYEKL. In DNA, the CDR3 is TGCGCCAGCAGCCCCCTGGGGCAGGGGGGCCTTAGCACTGAAGCTTTCTTT. As protein: CASSPLGQGGLSTEAFF.

The chain combines TRBV5-6 with TRBJ1-2, with TRBD1 identical over 7 bases. The CDR3 loop spans 15 amino acids. V was clipped by 0 bases and J by 8 bases; unmatched bases: 10. Germline assignment: CDR1 SGHDT and CDR2 YYEEEE. The CDR3 sequence: CASSLAPGQISGYTF. The CDR3 DNA sequence: TGTGCCAGCAGCTTGGCCCCGGGACAGATCTCGGGCTACACCTTC.

This rearrangement joins TRBV19 to TRBJ1-2; TRBD1 agrees at 9 bases. This CDR3 is 15 amino acids long. Germline V lookup: CDR1 LNHDA, CDR2 SQIVND (reference sequence). V shed 3 bases, J shed 3 bases, and the junction held 5 bases outside the gene matches. In DNA, the CDR3 is TGTGCCAGTAGTATTATCGGGACAGGGTACTATGGCTACACCTTC. Translation: CASSIIGTGYYGYTF.

This chain joins TRBV6-1 and TRBJ2-1; D not certain. This CDR3 has 17 amino acids. Germline V gives CDR1 MNHNS, CDR2 SASEGT. Deletions cut 0 bases from V and 1 base from J, with 13 bases between. The CDR3 DNA sequence: TGTGCCAGCAGTGAAGCGGTGGGCAGTACTTCCTACAATGAGCAGTTCTTC. It yields the protein CASSEAVGSTSYNEQFF.

V is TRBV4-1 and J is TRBJ1-4, with 9 bases fitting TRBD1. Trimming cost V 5 bases and J 4 bases; bases outside gene matches: 11. The CDR3 sequence is 17 residues long. Germline V gene lookup returns CDR1 MGHRA and CDR2 YSYEKL. Written as DNA, the CDR3 is TGCGCCAGCAGCACAGGACAGGGGCCCGCGCATAATGAAAAACTGTTTTTT. As protein: CASSTGQGPAHNEKLFF.

This clone appeared a few times. The chain couples TRBV6-1 to TRBJ2-1, with D possibly being TRBD2 (5 bases). The CDR3 covers 13 residues. The V end was cut by 4 bases, the J end by 6 bases, with 10 bases between. CDR1 is MNHNS and CDR2 is SASEGT in the germline V gene. CDR3 nucleotides: TGTGCCAGCAGTGTACTAGGTGTCAATGAGCAGTTCTTC. Its translation: CASSVLGVNEQFF.

This chain connects TRBV6-5 to TRBJ1-2; no definite D call. The CDR3 consists of 13 residues. Germline CDR1 reads MNHEY; CDR2 reads SVGAGI. The ends were cut back, 2 bases at V and 8 bases at J, with 12 bases in the middle. CDR3 protein: CASSYGLNLGYTF. The CDR3, as DNA: TGTGCCAGCAGTTACGGCCTCAATTTGGGCTACACCTTC.

The V gene is TRBV9, the J gene TRBJ1-5; no definite D call. V was shortened by 4 bases and J by 0 bases, with 11 bases between the two germline ends. Germline assignment: CDR1 SGDLS and CDR2 YYNGEE. This CDR3 comprises 15 residues. The CDR3 region has the DNA TGTGCCAGCAGCCTTGAGCACGATAGCAATCAGCCCCAGCATTTT. Encoded protein: CASSLEHDSNQPQHF.

The rearrangement joins TRBV4-1 to TRBJ2-1; 10 bases agree with TRBD2. V lost 1 base to trimming and J lost 7 bases; unmatched junction nucleotides: 10. This CDR3 is built from 17 residues. Germline V gene sequence: CDR1 MGHRA, CDR2 YSYEKL. DNA of the CDR3: TGCGCCAGCAGCCAAGTAGATATGGGACTAGCGAGTAATGAGCAGTTCTTC. Its translation: CASSQVDMGLASNEQFF.

The rearrangement uses TRBV27 and TRBJ1-1, with 8 nucleotides matching TRBD1. Unmatched junction bases numbered 7, after V lost 6 bases and J lost 7 bases. The CDR3 has 13 amino acids. Germline V gene data show CDR1 as MNHEY and CDR2 as SMNVEV (reference sequence). CDR3 region: CASRRTGKLEAFF. In DNA, the CDR3 is TGTGCCAGCAGAAGGACAGGGAAACTTGAAGCTTTCTTT.